Each of the 17 T cell receptor beta chains below was sequenced from the same sample in a study of tumor-infiltrating lymphocytes in localized non-small cell lung cancer. Repertoires were generated with immunoSEQ multiplex PCR, while TCRdb's copy carries only in-frame clones and drops some. Of around 12,000 clones listed, about 86% are singletons. Sequenced sample: uninvolved lung tissue not adjacent to the tumor. The receptors originated from a human donor with non-small cell lung cancer.

A single count supports this clone. The V and J genes are TRBV7-4 and TRBJ1-4, with TRBD1 as a possible D gene (6 bases). V gave up 5 bases and J gave up 5 bases, with 12 bases separating them. Germline assignment: CDR1 SGHVT and CDR2 SQSDAQ. The CDR3 consists of 14 residues. CDR3 coding DNA: TGTGCCAGCAGCACAGCAGGGGCGAATGAAAAACTGTTTTTT. It is translated as CASSTAGANEKLFF.

This rearrangement joins TRBV4-2 to TRBJ2-7; D gene unclear. Germline V gene lookup returns CDR1 LGHNA and CDR2 YNFKEQ. CDR3 length equals 13 residues. Trimming took 0 bases from V and 3 from J, leaving 6 bases between them. The chain's CDR3 is CASSQEVGYEQYF. The DNA for the CDR3 is TGTGCCAGCAGCCAAGAGGTCGGCTACGAGCAGTACTTC.

The CDR3 here is CSVRVTFTEAFF. CDR3 coding DNA: TGCAGCGTTAGAGTGACCTTCACTGAAGCTTTCTTT. The V gene is TRBV29-1, the J gene TRBJ1-1; no reliable D call. Trimming took off 5 bases at V and 4 bases at J, with 11 bases between the two ends. Per germline, CDR1 SQVTM and CDR2 ANQGSEA. The CDR3 runs to 12 residues.

This chain links TRBV7-8 with TRBJ2-1; 10 positions agree with TRBD2. CDR1 and CDR2 from the germline V gene are SGHVS and FQNEAQ. The CDR3 runs to 16 residues. J was trimmed by 8 bases and V by 5 bases; bases with no gene match: 12. CDR3 DNA: TGTGCCAGCAGCCACCGGGAGCGGGGGGGCCACGATGAGCAGTTCTTC. Its translation: CASSHRERGGHDEQFF. The full variable domain, its missing parts supplied by reference TRBV7-8 and TRBJ2-1, is GAGVSQSPRYKVAKRGQDVALRCDPISGHVSLFWYQQALGQGPEFLTYFQNEAQLDKSGLPSDRFFAERPEGSVSTLKIQRTQQEDSAVYLCASSHRERGGHDEQFFGPGTRLTVL.

The genes are TRBV5-6 and TRBJ1-4, with D possibly matching TRBD1 (5 bases). The CDR3 is 14 amino acids. From germline, CDR1 is SGHDT and CDR2 YYEEEE. V lost 0 bases and J lost 8, with 11 bases in between. For the CDR3, the DNA is TGTGCCAGCAGCTTGGGACAGACGGGAGAAAAACTGTTTTTT. Its translation: CASSLGQTGEKLFF.

The chain links TRBV30 to TRBJ2-7; D may match TRBD1 or TRBD2 (5 bases each). Germline-derived CDR1 and CDR2 are GTSNPN and SVGIG (reference sequence). The CDR3 spans 15 residues. The ends were cut back, 3 bases at V and 2 bases at J, with 17 bases in the middle. CDR3 sequence (DNA): TGTGCCTGGAGCGTGGGCTGGGGGTTAACCTACGAGCAGTACTTC. Translation gives CAWSVGWGLTYEQYF.

This chain links TRBV19 with TRBJ1-1; D is perhaps TRBD1 (6 bases). The CDR3 covers 15 residues. The V end lost 3 bases, the J end lost 1 base, and 12 bases lay between the germline ends. The germline V gene encodes CDR1 LNHDA and CDR2 SQIVND (reference sequence). Here the CDR3 reads CASSITVGGNTEAFF. Written as DNA, the CDR3 is TGTGCCAGTAGTATTACCGTAGGGGGGAACACTGAAGCTTTCTTT.

This clone was counted between two and nine times. The chain combines TRBV13 with TRBJ1-6, with a weak D call TRBD1 (5 bases). Germline lookup yields CDR1 PRHDT and CDR2 FYEKMQ (reference sequence). There are 16 residues in the CDR3. Trimming removed 2 bases from V and 6 bases from J, with 14 bases in between. The CDR3 is CASSLYPSGSNSPLHF. The DNA of the CDR3 is TGTGCCAGCAGCTTATATCCCTCAGGGAGTAATTCACCCCTCCACTTT.

The chain joins TRBV27 to TRBJ2-3, with 9 bases matching TRBD1. V shed 4 bases and J 6 bases; nucleotides not matched to a gene: 5. Germline CDR1 and CDR2: MNHEY and SMNVEV (reference sequence). The CDR3 spans 14 residues. CDR3 residues: CASSSGQGLDTQYF. CDR3 nucleotides: TGTGCCAGCAGTTCGGGACAGGGTCTTGATACGCAGTATTTT.

The J gene is TRBJ2-7, the V gene TRBV6-5; the match to TRBD1 covers 9 bases. The CDR3 loop spans 14 amino acids. V shed 5 bases and J 7 bases; nucleotides not matched to a gene: 9. Germline CDR1 is MNHEY and CDR2 is SVGAGI. For the CDR3, the DNA is TGTGCCAGCAGTCCGGACAGGGGCGTAGGTGAGCAGTACTTC. This gives the protein CASSPDRGVGEQYF.

The V and J genes are TRBV7-3 and TRBJ1-6; D is possibly TRBD1 (5 bases). V was clipped by 2 bases and J by 8 bases, with 10 bases between them. Germline assignment: CDR1 SGHTA and CDR2 FQGTGA. This CDR3 is built from 14 residues. CDR3: CASSLGTNHSPLHF. For the CDR3, the DNA is TGTGCCAGCAGCTTAGGGACTAACCATTCACCCCTCCACTTT.

This chain uses TRBV6-1 with TRBJ1-5; D unresolved. V lost 6 bases, J lost 1 base, and 13 bases lay in between. Germline CDR1 MNHNS, CDR2 SASEGT. This CDR3 spans 15 amino acids. The CDR3 bases are TGTGCCAGCAGCTGGACGGACTACAGCAATCAGCCCCAGCATTTT. It is translated as CASSWTDYSNQPQHF.

There are a few counts of this clone. The chain uses TRBV5-1 and TRBJ2-5; 7 bases are shared with TRBD1. CDR1 is SGHRS, CDR2 YFSETQ, per germline. Trimming cost V 2 bases and J 2 bases; bases outside gene matches: 3. The CDR3 loop spans 14 amino acids. CDR3 loop: CASSFGTVQETQYF. The CDR3 DNA reads as TGCGCCAGCAGCTTTGGGACAGTACAAGAGACCCAGTACTTC.

The chain carries TRBV7-9 and TRBJ1-1, with 7 bases matching TRBD1. Germline V CDR1 and CDR2: SEHNR, FQNEAQ (reference sequence). The CDR3 has 13 amino acids. V gave up 5 bases and J gave up 7 bases; unmatched junction bases: 7. This chain's CDR3 is CASSETGQLEAFF. In nucleotides, the CDR3 is TGTGCCAGCAGCGAGACAGGGCAACTTGAAGCTTTCTTT.

The genes are TRBV11-1 and TRBJ2-1, with D possibly matching TRBD1 (5 bases). This CDR3 contains 13 residues. Per germline, CDR1 SGHAT and CDR2 FQDESV (reference sequence). Trimming left V 7 bases short and J 7 bases short, with 14 bases between. Here the CDR3 DNA reads TGTGCCAGCACTGCTCGCAGGGAAAATGAGCAGTTCTTC. The encoded protein is CASTARRENEQFF.

This clone has just one count. The rearrangement joins TRBV14 to TRBJ1-4, with D perhaps matching TRBD1 (6 bases). This CDR3 is built from 15 residues. CDR1 and CDR2 (germline): SGHDN, FVKESK. V was trimmed by 5 bases and J by 7 bases, leaving 17 bases between them. Here the CDR3 reads CASSWSGGVGEKLFF. The DNA of the CDR3 is TGTGCCAGCAGCTGGAGCGGGGGCGTTGGTGAAAAACTGTTTTTT.

J is TRBJ2-5 and V is TRBV18; D gene ambiguous. The V end was cut by 0 bases, the J end by 2 bases, with 7 bases between. The CDR3 runs 14 residues. The germline CDR1 and CDR2 sequences are KGHSH and LQKENI. The CDR3 DNA follows: TGTGCCAGCTCACCACCGTCTTCTCAAGAGACCCAGTACTTC. This encodes CASSPPSSQETQYF.